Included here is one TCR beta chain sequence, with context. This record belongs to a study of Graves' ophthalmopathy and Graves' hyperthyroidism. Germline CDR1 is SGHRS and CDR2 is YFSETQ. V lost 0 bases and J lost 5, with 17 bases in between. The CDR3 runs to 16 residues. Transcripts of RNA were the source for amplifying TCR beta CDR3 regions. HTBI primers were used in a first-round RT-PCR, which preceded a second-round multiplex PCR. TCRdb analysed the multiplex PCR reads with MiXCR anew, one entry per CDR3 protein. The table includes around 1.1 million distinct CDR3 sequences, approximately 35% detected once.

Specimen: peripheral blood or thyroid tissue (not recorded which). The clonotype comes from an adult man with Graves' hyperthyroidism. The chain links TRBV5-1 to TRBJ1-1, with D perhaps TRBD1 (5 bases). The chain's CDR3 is CASSLGMTGLGTEAFF. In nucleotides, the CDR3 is TGCGCCAGCAGCTTGGGCATGACGGGACTAGGGACTGAAGCTTTCTTT. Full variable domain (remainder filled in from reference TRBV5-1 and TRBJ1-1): KAGVTQTPRYLIKTRGQQVTLSCSPISGHRSVSWYQQTPGQGLQFLFEYFSETQRNKGNFPGRFSGRQFSNSRSEMNVSTLELGDSALYLCASSLGMTGLGTEAFFGQGTRLTVV.